This T cell receptor (beta chain) came from a study of T cell repertoires in cytomegalovirus infection. Study-level information: The public TCR beta signatures pointed to both CMV infection and matching HLA type. Study-wide findings and caveats: Cumulative public TCR beta family frequency identified carriers of CMV plus the relevant HLA.

TCRdb used MiXCR to reprocess the reads, holding one entry per CDR3 protein. The table records 170,000 or so distinct CDR3 sequences, roughly 17% of them present only once. This clonotype was observed a handful of times. Antigen: not known. The junction departs from germline at one end; a sequencing error may be responsible. Per germline, CDR1 MGHRA and CDR2 YSYEKL. This CDR3 has 16 residues. The chain recombines TRBV4-1 with TRBJ1-1; 8 bases agree with TRBD1. The specimen was CD8+ T cells from PBMCs. The receptor was isolated from a human donor in good health (CMV status not recorded). Some clones in this sample may be carry-over from other donors' samples. The CDR3 is CASSQTRDRLNAEAFF. As DNA, the CDR3 is TGCGCCAGCAGCCAAACCCGGGACAGGTTGAACGCTGAAGCTTTCTTT.